The sequence of this TCR beta chain was determined in a study of beta chain features in type 1 diabetes. Study outcomes and limitations: A definitive answer on HLA type influencing TCRB rearrangement was not reached here. Shorter TCRB CDR3s, moderately but significantly so, were found in Type 1 diabetes patients in all four CD4+ subsets.

About this clone: Antigen specificity is unknown.

This CDR3 is built from 15 residues. The germline gives CDR1 SGHDN, CDR2 FVKESK. The V gene lost 0 bases and the J gene lost 10 bases, with 18 bases spanning the gap. Sequencing targeted expressed TCRB transcripts, as all isolated RNA had been reverse transcribed. The protocol was immunoSEQ multiplex PCR, while the TCRdb copy is restricted to in-frame clones and leaves out a portion. Here the sample spans about 160,000 clones, 63% being singletons. The chain carries TRBV14 and TRBJ1-1, with D unclear. The sample comprised naive CD4+ T cells from blood. The receptor was isolated from a man younger than 45 with type 1 diabetes. The CDR3 nucleotides are TGTGCCAGCAGCCAAGAGTACCGAAACCTACGGGCAGCTTTCTTT. It translates to CASSQEYRNLRAAFF.